The following is a T cell receptor beta chain sequence with its context. As yet, its antigen is unknown. The germline CDR1 and CDR2 sequences are SGHVS and FQNEAQ. The V and J ends lost 3 bases and 14 bases respectively, with 8 bases between them. The CDR3 loop spans 11 amino acids. This table comes from immunoSEQ multiplex PCR, and its TCRdb copy is limited to in-frame clones, with some not included. The table shows approximately 200,000 clones, with about 94% occurring only once. The sample originates from a study of T cell responses to AZD1222 COVID-19 vaccine. Findings of the study overall: Seropositivity was recorded at baseline in only 6 or 7 AZD1222 recipients. Clonal diversity may have been underestimated, and the donors were mostly white British, with more females than males.

The TCR was taken from an adult who received the MenACWY meningococcal vaccine as a control. V usage is TRBV7-8 and J usage is TRBJ1-6; no reliable D call. The sequencing used peripheral blood, collected 28 days after the second dose of the MenACWY control vaccine. The CDR3 here is CASSLGLALHF. Written as DNA, the CDR3 is TGTGCCAGCAGCTTGGGTCTGGCCCTCCACTTT.